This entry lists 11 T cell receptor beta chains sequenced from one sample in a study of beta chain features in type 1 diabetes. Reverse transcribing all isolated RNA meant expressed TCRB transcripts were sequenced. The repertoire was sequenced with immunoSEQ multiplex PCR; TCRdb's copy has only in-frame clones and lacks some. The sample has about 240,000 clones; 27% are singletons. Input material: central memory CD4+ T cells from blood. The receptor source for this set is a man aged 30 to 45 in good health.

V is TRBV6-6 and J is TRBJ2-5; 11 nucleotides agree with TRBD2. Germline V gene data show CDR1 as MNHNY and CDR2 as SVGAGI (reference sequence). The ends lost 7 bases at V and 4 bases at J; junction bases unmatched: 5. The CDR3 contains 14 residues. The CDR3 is CASNLLAGVETQYF. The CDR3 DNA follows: TGTGCCAGCAATCTACTAGCGGGGGTAGAGACCCAGTACTTC.

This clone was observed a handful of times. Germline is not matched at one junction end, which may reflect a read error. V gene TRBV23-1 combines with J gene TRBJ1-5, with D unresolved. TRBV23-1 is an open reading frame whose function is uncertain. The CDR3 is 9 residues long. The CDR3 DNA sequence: TGCGCCAGCAGTCAGCCCCAGCATTTT. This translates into CASSQPQHF.

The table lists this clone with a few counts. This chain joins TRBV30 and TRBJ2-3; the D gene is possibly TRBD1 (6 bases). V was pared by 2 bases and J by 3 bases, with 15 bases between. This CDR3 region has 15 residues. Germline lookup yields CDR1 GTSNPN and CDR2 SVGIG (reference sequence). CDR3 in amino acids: CAWSLLDSPTDTQYF. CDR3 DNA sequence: TGTGCCTGGAGTTTGTTGGACAGCCCGACAGATACGCAGTATTTT.

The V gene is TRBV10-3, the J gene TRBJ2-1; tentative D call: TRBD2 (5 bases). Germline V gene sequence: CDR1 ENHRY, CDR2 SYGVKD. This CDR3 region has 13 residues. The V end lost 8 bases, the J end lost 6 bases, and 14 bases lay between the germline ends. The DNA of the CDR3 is TGTGCCATCGGGGAGTCCTTGGGCAATGAGCAGTTCTTC. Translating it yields CAIGESLGNEQFF.

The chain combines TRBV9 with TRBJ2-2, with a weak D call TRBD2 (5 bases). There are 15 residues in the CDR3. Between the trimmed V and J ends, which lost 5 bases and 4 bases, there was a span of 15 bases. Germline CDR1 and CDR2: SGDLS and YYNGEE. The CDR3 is CASRILGVRTGELFF. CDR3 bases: TGTGCCAGCAGAATATTGGGAGTCCGCACCGGGGAGCTGTTTTTT.

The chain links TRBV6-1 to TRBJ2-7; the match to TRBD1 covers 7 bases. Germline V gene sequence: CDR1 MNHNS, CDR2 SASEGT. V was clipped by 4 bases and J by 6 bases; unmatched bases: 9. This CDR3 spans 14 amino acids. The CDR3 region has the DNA TGTGCCAGCAGTGGCAGGGGTCACAGGGGCGAGCAGTACTTC. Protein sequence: CASSGRGHRGEQYF.

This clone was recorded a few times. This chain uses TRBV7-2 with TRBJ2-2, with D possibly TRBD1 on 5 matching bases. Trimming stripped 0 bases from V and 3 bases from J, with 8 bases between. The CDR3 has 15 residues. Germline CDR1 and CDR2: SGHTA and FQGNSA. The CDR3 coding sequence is TGTGCCAGCAGCTTAGCAGGGGCCTACACCGGGGAGCTGTTTTTT. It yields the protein CASSLAGAYTGELFF.

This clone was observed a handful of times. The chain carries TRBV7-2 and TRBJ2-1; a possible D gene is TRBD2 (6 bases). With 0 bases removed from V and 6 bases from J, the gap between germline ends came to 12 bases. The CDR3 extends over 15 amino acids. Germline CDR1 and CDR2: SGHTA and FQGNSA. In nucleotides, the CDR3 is TGTGCCAGCAGCTTAGCCGGGAGTTACCGCAATGAGCAGTTCTTC. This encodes CASSLAGSYRNEQFF. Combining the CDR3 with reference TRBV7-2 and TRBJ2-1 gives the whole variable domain GAGVSQSPSNKVTEKGKDVELRCDPISGHTALYWYRQSLGQGLEFLIYFQGNSAPDKSGLPSDRFSAERTGGSVSTLTIQRTQQEDSAVYLCASSLAGSYRNEQFFGPGTRLTVL.

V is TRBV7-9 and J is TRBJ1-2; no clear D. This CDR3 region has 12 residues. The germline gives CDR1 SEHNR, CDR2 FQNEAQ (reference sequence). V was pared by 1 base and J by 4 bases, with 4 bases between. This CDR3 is CASSLESYGYTF. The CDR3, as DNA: TGTGCCAGCAGCTTAGAGTCCTATGGCTACACCTTC.

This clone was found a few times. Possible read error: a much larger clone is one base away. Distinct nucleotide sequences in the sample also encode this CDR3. DNA for the CDR3: TGTGCCAGCAGCTTTCCCTCGACAACTAATGAAAAACTGTTTTTT. Its translation: CASSFPSTTNEKLFF. The chain carries TRBV7-9 and TRBJ1-4; no firm D call. The CDR3 contains 15 residues. V gave up 3 bases and J gave up 0 bases, with 8 bases separating them. Germline assignment: CDR1 SEHNR and CDR2 FQNEAQ (reference sequence).

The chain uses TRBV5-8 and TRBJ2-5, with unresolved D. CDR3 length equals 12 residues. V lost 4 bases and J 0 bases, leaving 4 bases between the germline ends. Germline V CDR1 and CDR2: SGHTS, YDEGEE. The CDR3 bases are TGTGCCAGCAGCCGGGACCAAGAGACCCAGTACTTC. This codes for CASSRDQETQYF.